These T cell receptor beta chains were read from a single sample in a study of low-dose radiotherapy and immunotherapy resistance in tumors. A single record per CDR3 protein comes from TCRdb applying MiXCR to the reads. The sample contains around 68,000 distinct CDR3 sequences, about 26% of which appear only once. The specimen comprised PBMCs, sampled before treatment. Source of these receptors: a male donor with rectosigmoid adenocarcinoma. Both conserved end residues are part of each CDR3. A D gene is named only where the DNA matches it firmly. A row's size may be missing; if present it is once, few, many or a size class.

J gene | V gene | CDR3 length | D gene | clone size | CDR3 protein | CDR3 DNA
TRBJ1-2 | TRBV9 | 15 | NA | NA | CASSTPPGYHYGYTF | TGTGCCAGCAGTACCCCTCCGGGTTACCACTATGGCTACACCTTC
TRBJ2-5 | TRBV28 | 15 | NA | many | CASSLDRVGQETQYF | TGTGCCAGCAGCCTGGACAGAGTGGGGCAAGAGACCCAGTACTTC
TRBJ2-3 | TRBV6-4 | 14 | NA | many | CASSGEDSTDTQYF | TGTGCCAGCAGTGGTGAGGACAGCACAGATACGCAGTATTTT
TRBJ2-1 | TRBV27 | 13 | NA | NA | CASSLEISSEQFF | TGTGCCAGCAGTTTAGAAATTAGCTCGGAGCAGTTCTTC
TRBJ1-6 | TRBV6-5 | 14 | NA | many | CASSYSPGHSPLHF | TGTGCCAGCAGTTACTCTCCAGGGCATTCACCCCTCCACTTT
TRBJ1-1 | TRBV19 | 11 | NA | many | CASRFGMWAFF | TGTGCCAGTCGTTTCGGGATGTGGGCTTTCTTT
TRBJ2-7 | TRBV11-2 | 12 | NA | NA | CASSDTGYEQYF | TGTGCCAGCAGCGATACCGGCTACGAGCAGTACTTC
TRBJ2-1 | TRBV6-2/TRBV6-3 | 17 | NA | many | CASSPTLTLDGYNEQFF | TGTGCCAGCAGTCCCACCCTTACTTTGGACGGATACAATGAGCAGTTCTTC
TRBJ2-5 | TRBV27 | 13 | NA | NA | CASSPRLEETQYF | TGTGCCAGCAGTCCCAGACTGGAAGAGACCCAGTACTTC
TRBJ1-4 | TRBV20-1 | 16 | TRBD1 | many | CSAREFGQGAKEKLFF | TGCAGTGCTAGAGAATTTGGACAGGGGGCGAAAGAAAAACTGTTTTTT
TRBJ2-3 | TRBV7-9 | 16 | TRBD2 | many | CASSLAGSGMLDTQYF | TGTGCCAGCAGCTTAGCGGGCAGCGGGATGCTCGATACGCAGTATTTT
TRBJ2-5 | TRBV6-2/TRBV6-3 | 14 | TRBD2 | medium-sized | CASSSRPGRETQYF | TGTGCCAGCAGTTCCCGCCCCGGGAGGGAGACCCAGTACTTC
TRBJ1-5 | TRBV7-2 | 16 | NA | medium-sized | CASSLTGGYSNQPQHF | TGTGCCAGCAGCTTAACAGGAGGTTATAGCAATCAGCCCCAGCATTTT
TRBJ2-1 | TRBV5-1 | 13 | NA | many | CASGPALSHEQFF | TGCGCCAGCGGCCCGGCACTTTCCCATGAGCAGTTCTTC
TRBJ1-4 | TRBV4-3 | 17 | NA | many | CASSQDPGQPGREKLFF | TGCGCCAGCAGCCAAGACCCCGGACAGCCCGGAAGGGAAAAACTGTTTTTT
TRBJ2-7 | TRBV4-2 | 16 | NA | many | CASSQEGAVSSYEQYF | TGTGCCAGCAGCCAAGAGGGAGCGGTGAGCTCCTACGAGCAGTACTTC
TRBJ2-6 | TRBV7-2 | 16 | NA | NA | CASSLGRNSGANVLTF | TGTGCCAGCAGCCTGGGACGTAACTCTGGGGCCAACGTCCTGACTTTC
TRBJ2-1 | TRBV5-6 | 15 | NA | medium-sized | CASSPTSGYYNEQFF | TGTGCCAGCAGCCCGACCAGCGGTTATTACAATGAGCAGTTCTTC
TRBJ2-7 | TRBV2 | 14 | NA | many | CASGKRPSSYEQYF | TGTGCCAGCGGGAAGCGCCCGAGCTCCTACGAGCAGTACTTC
TRBJ2-3 | TRBV5-1 | 14 | NA | many | CASSLAQDGDTQYF | TGCGCCAGCAGCTTGGCCCAGGATGGAGATACGCAGTATTTT
TRBJ2-2 | TRBV2 | 14 | NA | many | CASKQGWNTGELFF | TGTGCCAGCAAACAGGGATGGAACACCGGGGAGCTGTTTTTT
TRBJ2-3 | TRBV6-1 | 15 | NA | NA | CASSDYGDGTDTQYF | TGTGCCAGCAGTGACTATGGGGATGGCACAGATACGCAGTATTTT
TRBJ2-1 | TRBV27 | 14 | TRBD2 | few | CASSSKYTSGGSLF | TGTGCCAGCAGTTCCAAATATACTAGCGGGGGGTCCCTCTTC
TRBJ1-5 | TRBV19 | 17 | NA | many | CASSSGAPSGVNQPQHF | TGTGCCAGTAGTTCAGGGGCCCCCTCTGGGGTGAATCAGCCCCAGCATTTT
TRBJ2-5 | TRBV29-1 | 13 | NA | many | CSVEIRAEETQYF | TGCAGCGTAGAGATCCGGGCCGAAGAGACCCAGTACTTC
TRBJ1-2 | TRBV28 | 17 | TRBD1 | many | CASRGPLGQKLNYGYTF | TGTGCCAGCAGAGGGCCCCTGGGACAGAAGCTTAACTATGGCTACACCTTC
TRBJ2-7 | TRBV20-1 | 15 | TRBD1 | NA | CSAPRDRSRTYEQYF | TGCAGTGCTCCGAGGGACAGATCCCGCACTTACGAGCAGTACTTC
TRBJ2-7 | TRBV20-1 | 14 | TRBD2 | many | CSAPGLAGYHEQYF | TGCAGTGCGCCTGGACTAGCGGGATATCACGAGCAGTACTTC
TRBJ2-1 | TRBV27 | 13 | NA | many | CASRDPLELEQFF | TGTGCCAGCAGGGATCCTCTAGAACTTGAGCAGTTCTTC
TRBJ2-7 | TRBV28 | 12 | NA | many | CASGGRAYEQYF | TGTGCCAGCGGGGGCAGGGCCTACGAGCAGTACTTC
TRBJ2-2 | TRBV27 | 12 | NA | many | CATRGYTGELFF | TGTGCCACCAGGGGCTACACCGGGGAGCTGTTTTTT
TRBJ1-2 | TRBV28 | 13 | TRBD1 | many | CAIPGQGFGGYTF | TGTGCCATTCCGGGACAGGGCTTCGGCGGCTACACCTTC
TRBJ2-7 | TRBV29-1 | 15 | NA | many | CSVEDAGHNSYEQYF | TGCAGCGTTGAAGATGCAGGCCATAACTCCTACGAGCAGTACTTC
TRBJ2-7 | TRBV19 | 14 | TRBD1 | many | CASSGGQGQSEQYF | TGTGCCAGTAGTGGGGGACAGGGTCAAAGCGAGCAGTACTTC
TRBJ1-3 | TRBV28 | 15 | TRBD1 | many | CASSPPGQGGNTIYF | TGTGCCAGCAGTCCGCCGGGACAGGGGGGAAACACCATATATTTT
TRBJ1-1 | TRBV20-1 | 14 | NA | few | CSARERGPNTEAFF | TGCAGTGCTAGAGAAAGAGGGCCGAACACTGAAGCTTTCTTT
TRBJ2-4 | TRBV23-1 | 15 | NA | many | CASSQMGSPKNIQYF | TGCGCCAGCAGTCAGATGGGTTCACCCAAAAACATTCAGTACTTC